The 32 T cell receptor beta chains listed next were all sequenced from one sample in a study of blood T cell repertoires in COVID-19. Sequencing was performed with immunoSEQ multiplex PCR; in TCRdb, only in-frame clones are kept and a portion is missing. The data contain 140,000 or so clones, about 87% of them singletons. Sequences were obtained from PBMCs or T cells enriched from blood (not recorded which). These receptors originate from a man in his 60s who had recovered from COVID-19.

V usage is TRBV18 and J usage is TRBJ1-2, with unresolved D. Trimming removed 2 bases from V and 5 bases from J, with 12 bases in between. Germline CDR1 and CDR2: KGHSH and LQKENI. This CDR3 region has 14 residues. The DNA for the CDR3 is TGTGCCAGCTCACCATCCCCAGAGGGTTATGGCTACACCTTC. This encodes CASSPSPEGYGYTF.

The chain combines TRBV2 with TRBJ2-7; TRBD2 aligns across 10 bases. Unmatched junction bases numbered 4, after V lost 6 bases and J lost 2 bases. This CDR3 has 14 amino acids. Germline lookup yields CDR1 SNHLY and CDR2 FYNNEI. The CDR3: CASRASGGTYEQYF. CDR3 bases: TGTGCCAGCAGGGCTAGCGGGGGCACCTACGAGCAGTACTTC.

In nucleotides, the CDR3 is TGTGCCAGTTCGACAGGGAATGGCTACACCTTC. This encodes CASSTGNGYTF. The V and J genes are TRBV28 and TRBJ1-2, with 7 nucleotides matching TRBD1. The trim removed 9 bases at V and 6 bases at J, leaving 4 bases unmatched. The CDR3 spans 11 residues. From germline, CDR1 is MDHEN and CDR2 SYDVKM.

Written as DNA, the CDR3 is TGTGCCAGCTCACCACTAGCGGGAGGGCAAGAGACCCAGTACTTC. This translates into CASSPLAGGQETQYF. The chain has TRBV18 and TRBJ2-5, with 11 positions matching TRBD2. The germline CDR1 and CDR2 sequences are KGHSH and LQKENI. The CDR3 is 15 amino acids. Trimming at V came to 1 base and at J to 2 bases, leaving 0 bases not matched to a gene.

CDR3 region: CASSRGQGGGQPQHF. The CDR3 region has the DNA TGTGCCAGCAGCCGGGGACAGGGGGGAGGACAGCCCCAGCATTTT. The J gene is TRBJ1-5, the V gene TRBV6-5; 11 bases fit TRBD1. The CDR3 is 15 residues long. Germline CDR1 MNHEY, CDR2 SVGAGI. The V gene end was trimmed by 6 bases and the J gene end by 7 bases; junction bases not matched to a gene: 8.

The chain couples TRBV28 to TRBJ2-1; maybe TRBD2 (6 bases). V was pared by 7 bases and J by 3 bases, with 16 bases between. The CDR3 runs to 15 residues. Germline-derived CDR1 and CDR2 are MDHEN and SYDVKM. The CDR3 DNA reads TGTGCCAGCACCCTGGCGCGGGGACTCTACAATGAGCAGTTCTTC. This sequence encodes CASTLARGLYNEQFF.

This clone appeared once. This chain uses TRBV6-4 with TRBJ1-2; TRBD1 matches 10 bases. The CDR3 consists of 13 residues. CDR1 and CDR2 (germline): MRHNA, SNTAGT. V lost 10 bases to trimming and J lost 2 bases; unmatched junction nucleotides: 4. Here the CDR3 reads CATRQGANYGYTF. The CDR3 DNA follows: TGTGCCACCAGACAGGGGGCGAACTATGGCTACACCTTC.

The CDR3 DNA reads TGTGCCAGCAGCGGGGACAGTGGAAGTGGCTACACCTTC. Protein: CASSGDSGSGYTF. V gene TRBV2 combines with J gene TRBJ1-2; 7 nucleotides match TRBD1. With V trimmed by 6 bases and J by 7 bases, 8 bases remained unmatched. Germline-derived CDR1 and CDR2 are SNHLY and FYNNEI. The CDR3 spans 13 residues.

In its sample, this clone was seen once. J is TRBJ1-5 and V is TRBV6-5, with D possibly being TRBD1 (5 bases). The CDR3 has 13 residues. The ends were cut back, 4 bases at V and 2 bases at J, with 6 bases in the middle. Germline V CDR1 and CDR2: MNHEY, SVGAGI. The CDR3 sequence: CASSSQGNQPQHF. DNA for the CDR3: TGTGCCAGCAGTTCACAGGGCAATCAGCCCCAGCATTTT.

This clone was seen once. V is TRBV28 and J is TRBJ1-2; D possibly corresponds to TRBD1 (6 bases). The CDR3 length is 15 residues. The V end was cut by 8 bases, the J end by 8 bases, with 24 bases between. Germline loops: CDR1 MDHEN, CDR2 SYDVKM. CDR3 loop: CASRVNRALRGGYTF. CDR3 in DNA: TGTGCCAGCCGGGTTAACAGGGCTCTTCGGGGAGGCTACACCTTC.

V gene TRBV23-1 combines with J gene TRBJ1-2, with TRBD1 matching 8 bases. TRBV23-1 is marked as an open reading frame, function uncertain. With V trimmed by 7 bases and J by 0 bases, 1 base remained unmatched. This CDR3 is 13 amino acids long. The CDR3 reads CASIQGANYGYTF. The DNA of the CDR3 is TGCGCCAGCATACAGGGGGCTAACTATGGCTACACCTTC.

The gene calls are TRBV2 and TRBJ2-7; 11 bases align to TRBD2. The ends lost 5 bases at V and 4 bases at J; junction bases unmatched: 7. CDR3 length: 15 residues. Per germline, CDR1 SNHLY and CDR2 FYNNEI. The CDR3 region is CASSQTSGSNYEQYF. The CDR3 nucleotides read TGTGCCAGCAGTCAAACTAGCGGGAGTAATTACGAGCAGTACTTC.

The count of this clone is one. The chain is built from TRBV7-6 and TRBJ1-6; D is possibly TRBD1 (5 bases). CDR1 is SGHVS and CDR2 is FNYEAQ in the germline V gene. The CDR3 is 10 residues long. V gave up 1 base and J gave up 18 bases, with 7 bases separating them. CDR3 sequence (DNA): TGTGCCAGCAGCTTAGAGACAGCCCACTTT. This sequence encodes CASSLETAHF.

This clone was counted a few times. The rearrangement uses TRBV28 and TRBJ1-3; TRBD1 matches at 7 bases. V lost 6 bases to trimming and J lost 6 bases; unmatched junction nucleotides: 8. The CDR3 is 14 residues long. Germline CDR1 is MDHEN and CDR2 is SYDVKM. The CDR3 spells CASRRDSPLNTIYF. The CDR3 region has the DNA TGTGCCAGCAGGCGGGACAGCCCGCTAAACACCATATATTTT.

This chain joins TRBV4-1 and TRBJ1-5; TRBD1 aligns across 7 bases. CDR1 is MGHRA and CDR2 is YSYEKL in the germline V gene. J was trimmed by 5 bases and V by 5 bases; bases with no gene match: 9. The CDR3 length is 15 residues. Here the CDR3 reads CASSRRTGRDQPQHF. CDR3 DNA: TGCGCCAGCAGCAGACGGACAGGTAGGGATCAGCCCCAGCATTTT.

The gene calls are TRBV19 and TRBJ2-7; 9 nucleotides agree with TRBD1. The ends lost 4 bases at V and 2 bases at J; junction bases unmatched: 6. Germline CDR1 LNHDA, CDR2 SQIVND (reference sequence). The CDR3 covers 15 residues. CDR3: CASSKAGQGTYEQYF. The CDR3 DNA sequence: TGTGCCAGTAGTAAAGCGGGACAGGGAACCTACGAGCAGTACTTC.

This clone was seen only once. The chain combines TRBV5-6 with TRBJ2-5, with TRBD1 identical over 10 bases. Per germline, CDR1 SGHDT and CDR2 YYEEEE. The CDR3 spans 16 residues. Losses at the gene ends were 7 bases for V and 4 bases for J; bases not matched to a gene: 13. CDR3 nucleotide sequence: TGTGCCAGCCGGGCGGGAGACAGGGGGCGGCTAGAGACCCAGTACTTC. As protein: CASRAGDRGRLETQYF.

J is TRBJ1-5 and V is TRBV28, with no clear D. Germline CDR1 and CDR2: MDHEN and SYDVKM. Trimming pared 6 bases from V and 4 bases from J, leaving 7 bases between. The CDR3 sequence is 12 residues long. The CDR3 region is CASSGRNQPQHF. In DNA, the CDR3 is TGTGCCAGCAGCGGCAGGAATCAGCCCCAGCATTTT.

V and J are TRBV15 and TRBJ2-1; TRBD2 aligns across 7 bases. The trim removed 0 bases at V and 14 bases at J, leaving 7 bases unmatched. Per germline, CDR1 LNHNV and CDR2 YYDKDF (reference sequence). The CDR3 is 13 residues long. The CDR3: CATSRDRSGIEFF. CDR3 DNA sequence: TGTGCCACCAGCAGAGATAGGAGCGGGATAGAGTTCTTC.

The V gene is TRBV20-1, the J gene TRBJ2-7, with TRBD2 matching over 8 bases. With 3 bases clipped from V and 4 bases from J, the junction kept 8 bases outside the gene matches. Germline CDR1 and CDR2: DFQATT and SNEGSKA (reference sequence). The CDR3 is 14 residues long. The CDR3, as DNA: TGCAGTGCTAGTCGGTTAGCGGGATTATACGAGCAGTACTTC. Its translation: CSASRLAGLYEQYF.

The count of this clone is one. This CDR3 is CASRDSSGNTIYF. DNA of the CDR3: TGTGCCTCCCGGGACAGCTCTGGAAACACCATATATTTT. The J gene is TRBJ1-3, the V gene TRBV15; 7 positions agree with TRBD1. The CDR3 spans 13 residues. The V and J ends lost 11 bases and 0 bases, in that order; junction bases with no gene match: 4. Germline-derived CDR1 and CDR2 are LNHNV and YYDKDF (reference sequence).

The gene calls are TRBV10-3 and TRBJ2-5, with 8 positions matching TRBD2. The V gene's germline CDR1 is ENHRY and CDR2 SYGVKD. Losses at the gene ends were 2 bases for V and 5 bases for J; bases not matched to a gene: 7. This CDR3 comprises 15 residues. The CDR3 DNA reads TGTGCCATCAGTGAGGGTGGGACTAGTGTCGAGACCCAGTACTTC. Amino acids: CAISEGGTSVETQYF.

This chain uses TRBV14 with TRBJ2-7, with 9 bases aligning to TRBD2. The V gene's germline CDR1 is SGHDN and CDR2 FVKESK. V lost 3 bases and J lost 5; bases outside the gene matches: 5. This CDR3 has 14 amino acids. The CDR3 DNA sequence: TGTGCCAGCAGCCACGAGGGACTAGCTCACGAGCAGTACTTC. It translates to CASSHEGLAHEQYF.

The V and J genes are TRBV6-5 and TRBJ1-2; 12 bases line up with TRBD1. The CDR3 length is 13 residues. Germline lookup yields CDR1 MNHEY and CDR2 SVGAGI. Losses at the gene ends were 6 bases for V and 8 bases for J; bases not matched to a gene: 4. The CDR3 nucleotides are TGTGCCAGCAGGGGGACAGGGGGCAGAGGCTACACCTTC. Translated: CASRGTGGRGYTF.

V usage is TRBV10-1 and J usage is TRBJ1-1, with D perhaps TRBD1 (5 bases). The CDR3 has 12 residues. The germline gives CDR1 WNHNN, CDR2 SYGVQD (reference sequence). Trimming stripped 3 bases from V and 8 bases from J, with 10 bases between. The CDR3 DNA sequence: TGCGCCAGCAGTGAAGGGGAGGTGGAAGCTTTCTTT. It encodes CASSEGEVEAFF.

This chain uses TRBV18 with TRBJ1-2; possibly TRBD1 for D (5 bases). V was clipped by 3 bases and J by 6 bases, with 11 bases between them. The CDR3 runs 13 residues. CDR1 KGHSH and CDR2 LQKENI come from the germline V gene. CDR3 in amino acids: CASSPSLGDGYTF. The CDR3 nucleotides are TGTGCCAGCTCACCCTCCCTAGGGGATGGCTACACCTTC.

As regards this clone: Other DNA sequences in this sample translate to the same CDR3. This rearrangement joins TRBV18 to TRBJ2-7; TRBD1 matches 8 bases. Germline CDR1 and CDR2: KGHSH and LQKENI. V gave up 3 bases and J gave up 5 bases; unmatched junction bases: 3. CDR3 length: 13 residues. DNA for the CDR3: TGTGCCAGCTCACCCCGACAGGGGCACGAGCAGTACTTC. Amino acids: CASSPRQGHEQYF.

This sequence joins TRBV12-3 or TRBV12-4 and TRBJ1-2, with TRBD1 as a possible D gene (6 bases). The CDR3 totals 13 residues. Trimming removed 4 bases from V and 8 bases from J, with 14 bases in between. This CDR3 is CASSSRWGRGYTF. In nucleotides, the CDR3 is TGTGCCAGCAGTTCAAGGTGGGGGCGCGGCTACACCTTC.

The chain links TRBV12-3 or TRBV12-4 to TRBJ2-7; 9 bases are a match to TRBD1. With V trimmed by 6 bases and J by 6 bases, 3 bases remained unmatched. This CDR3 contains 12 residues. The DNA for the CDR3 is TGTGCCAGCAGGGGGGACAGGGTCGAGCAGTACTTC. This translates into CASRGDRVEQYF.

CDR3 protein: CASSLTGGIYEQYF. In nucleotides, the CDR3 is TGTGCCAGCAGCTTGACAGGGGGCATCTACGAGCAGTACTTC. The rearrangement joins TRBV3-1 (or the pseudogene TRBV3-2) to TRBJ2-7; 10 positions match TRBD1. The CDR3 length is 14 residues. Per germline, CDR1 LGHDT and CDR2 YNNKEL (reference sequence). The junction had 4 bases not matched to a gene; V was cut back by 5 bases and J by 3 bases.

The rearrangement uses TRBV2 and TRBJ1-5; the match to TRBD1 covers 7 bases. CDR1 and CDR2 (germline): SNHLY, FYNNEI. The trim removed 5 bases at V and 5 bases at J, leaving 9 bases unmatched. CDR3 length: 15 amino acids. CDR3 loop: CASSPLTGTDQPQHF. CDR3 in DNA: TGTGCCAGCAGTCCCTTGACAGGGACAGATCAGCCCCAGCATTTT. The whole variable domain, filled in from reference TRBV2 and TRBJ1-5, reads EPEVTQTPSHQVTQMGQEVILRCVPISNHLYFYWYRQILGQKVEFLVSFYNNEISEKSEIFDDQFSVERPDGSNFTLKIRSTKLEDSAMYFCASSPLTGTDQPQHFGDGTRLSIL.

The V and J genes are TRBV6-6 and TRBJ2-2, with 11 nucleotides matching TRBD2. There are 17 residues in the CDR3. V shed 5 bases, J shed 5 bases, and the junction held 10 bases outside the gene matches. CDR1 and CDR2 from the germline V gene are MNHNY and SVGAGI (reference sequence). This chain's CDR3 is CASSRRPGLAATGELFF. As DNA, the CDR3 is TGTGCCAGCAGTCGTCGGCCGGGACTAGCGGCGACCGGGGAGCTGTTTTTT.